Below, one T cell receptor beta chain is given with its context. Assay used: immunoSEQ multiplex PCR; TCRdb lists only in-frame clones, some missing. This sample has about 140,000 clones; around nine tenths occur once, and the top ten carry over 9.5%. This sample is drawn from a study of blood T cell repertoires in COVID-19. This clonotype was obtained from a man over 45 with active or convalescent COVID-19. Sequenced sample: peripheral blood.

Here the CDR3 DNA reads TGTGCCAGCAGCTCGTATGGCTACACCTTC. Its translation is CASSSYGYTF. The V call is TRBV5-8, the J call TRBJ1-2; no firm D call. CDR1 and CDR2 (germline): SGHTS, YDEGEE. The CDR3 is 10 residues long. With 3 bases removed from V and 5 bases from J, the gap between germline ends came to 2 bases.